A selection of T cell receptor beta chains follows, all from one sample in a study of T-cell reconstitution after alpha-beta-depleted transplantation in children. TCRdb reprocessed the PCR reads via MiXCR and lists one record per CDR3 protein. Found here are 200,000 to 250,000 distinct CDR3 sequences, about 8.4% of them singletons; the top ten hold 35% to 45%. The sample was PBMCs, mostly from graft donor cells, taken 360 days after TCRalphabeta/CD19-depleted stem cell transplant. The receptors come from a male patient under 10 years old who had a stem cell transplant for acute myeloid leukemia, so the T cells may come from the graft donor. The conserved cysteine and the conserved F or W are not part of the CDR3 here. Clone size is stated in some rows and not others, as once, few, many or a class when expanded.

len	abundance	v_gene	CDR3aa
12	many	TRBV11-2	ASSASRANYGYT
15	many	TRBV4-3	ASSQVRGLAGENEQF
13	.	TRBV20-1	SARDWDTNTGELF
13	many	TRBV20-1	SASRPLRGLYGYT
12	many	TRBV12-3/TRBV12-4	ASSPFARTDTQY
13	.	TRBV12-3/TRBV12-4	ASSILAGGLGEQF
11	.	TRBV28	ASRLGRGRKQF
15	.	TRBV11-2	ASSLEGFAYSKNIQY
15	.	TRBV7-6	ASSLAMTSGGLNEQF
15	many	TRBV4-1	ASSQDKSTSGLYEQY
11	many	TRBV29-1	SVEGESTNEQF
14	.	TRBV5-1	ASSLPRVPSTDTQY
12	.	TRBV19	ASSLADFWNEQF
15	.	TRBV27	ASSFSRTGGTQSEQF
10	many	TRBV12-3/TRBV12-4	ASSSPPYEQY
12	.	TRBV6-5	ASSYSGLANEQF
13	.	TRBV5-1	ASSSGTGGAEPQH
14	many	TRBV4-3	ASSQVQLAGEYEQY
13	.	TRBV12-3/TRBV12-4	ASSLRRQGGDEQY
12	few	TRBV7-3	ASSLTGGINEQF
15	many	TRBV5-5	ASSLAGTGRNTGELF
13	few	TRBV4-2	ASSQDRDNQETQY
14	.	TRBV18	ASSPRSVLAKNIQY
14	.	TRBV27	ASSPWGQGAISPLH
12	many	TRBV27	ASSLGGPDNEQF
13	many	TRBV7-2	ASSLSSGRFDEQF
12	once	TRBV2	ASRETVNTGELF